A single sample is the source of the 23 T cell receptor beta chains below, sequenced in a study of blood T cell repertoires in COVID-19. Repertoires were generated with immunoSEQ multiplex PCR, while TCRdb's copy carries only in-frame clones and drops some. The repertoire holds over 200,000 clones, with roughly 87% as singletons. Sequencing was carried out using peripheral blood. These TCRs come from a man aged 40-55 years with active or convalescent COVID-19.

CDR3 sequence (DNA): TGTGCCAGCAGGAGTAGGGCGGGGAGCACCGGGGAGCTGTTTTTT. This sequence encodes CASRSRAGSTGELFF. The V gene is TRBV5-8, the J gene TRBJ2-2; possibly TRBD2 for D (6 bases). The CDR3 spans 15 residues. The germline V and J ends were trimmed by 5 bases and 4 bases, with 15 bases remaining between them. Germline assignment: CDR1 SGHTS and CDR2 YDEGEE.

This chain links TRBV6-5 with TRBJ2-7; 11 bases line up with TRBD1. The CDR3 is 13 residues long. Per the germline V gene, CDR1 is MNHEY and CDR2 is SVGAGI. Trimming at V came to 8 bases and at J to 2 bases, leaving 2 bases not matched to a gene. Written as DNA, the CDR3 is TGTGCCAGCCCGGGACAGGGGGCCTACGAGCAGTACTTC. This sequence encodes CASPGQGAYEQYF.

V usage is TRBV10-1 and J usage is TRBJ1-1; D is undetermined. The V gene's germline CDR1 is WNHNN and CDR2 SYGVQD (reference sequence). This CDR3 has 13 amino acids. V lost 4 bases to trimming and J lost 2 bases, with 8 bases between them. The CDR3 nucleotides read TGCGCCAGCAGTGTAGGGAGAAACACTGAAGCTTTCTTT. Translating gives CASSVGRNTEAFF.

V is TRBV3-1 (or the pseudogene TRBV3-2) and J is TRBJ2-1, with TRBD2 matching over 16 bases. CDR1 and CDR2 (germline): LGHDT, YNNKEL (reference sequence). V shed 3 bases and J 10 bases; nucleotides not matched to a gene: 9. This CDR3 comprises 17 residues. The CDR3 DNA reads TGTGCCAGCAGCCAGACCCCGGGACTAGCGGGGGGGCGAGAGCAGTTCTTC. Translation gives CASSQTPGLAGGREQFF.

J is TRBJ1-4 and V is TRBV29-1; 8 nucleotides agree with TRBD1. Germline CDR1 SQVTM, CDR2 ANQGSEA. The trim removed 4 bases at V and 6 bases at J, leaving 7 bases unmatched. This CDR3 contains 14 residues. CDR3 loop: CSVAWTGFDEKLFF. DNA of the CDR3: TGCAGCGTTGCTTGGACAGGGTTTGATGAAAAACTGTTTTTT.

This chain joins TRBV14 and TRBJ2-2, with 8 positions matching TRBD2. The V gene's germline CDR1 is SGHDN and CDR2 FVKESK. Trimming removed 0 bases from V and 6 bases from J; junction bases left unmatched: 6. CDR3 length: 16 residues. DNA of the CDR3: TGTGCCAGCAGCCAAGAAACAGGACTAGCATCCGGGGAGCTGTTTTTT. Its protein product is CASSQETGLASGELFF.

There are a few counts of this clone. This sequence joins TRBV6-5 and TRBJ2-7, with D perhaps TRBD1 (6 bases). V was clipped by 0 bases and J by 2 bases, with 11 bases between them. CDR1 MNHEY and CDR2 SVGAGI come from the germline V gene. The CDR3 has 15 amino acids. DNA for the CDR3: TGTGCCAGCAGTTACTCGACCAGGGGTCCCTACGAGCAGTACTTC. Protein product: CASSYSTRGPYEQYF.

The chain joins TRBV19 to TRBJ1-1, with D perhaps TRBD1 (5 bases). V was clipped by 4 bases and J by 8 bases, with 14 bases between them. This CDR3 contains 13 residues. Germline values: CDR1 LNHDA, CDR2 SQIVND (reference sequence). CDR3 nucleotide sequence: TGTGCCAGTAGTAATTACTTACAGGACGAAGCTTTCTTT. It yields the protein CASSNYLQDEAFF.

A single count supports this clone. This chain connects TRBV28 to TRBJ1-1; 8 bases fit TRBD1. After removal of 8 bases from V and 2 bases from J, the junction contained 13 bases not matched to a gene. CDR1 and CDR2 (germline): MDHEN, SYDVKM. CDR3 length: 16 amino acids. CDR3: CASPLPLDRGNTEAFF. CDR3 DNA: TGTGCCAGCCCTTTGCCCCTCGACAGGGGTAACACTGAAGCTTTCTTT.

V and J are TRBV10-3 and TRBJ2-3; TRBD2 matches at 11 bases. CDR3 length equals 17 residues. Looked up from germline, CDR1 is ENHRY and CDR2 is SYGVKD. The ends lost 2 bases at V and 2 bases at J; junction bases unmatched: 6. CDR3 residues: CAISEPSGGSFTDTQYF. DNA of the CDR3: TGTGCCATCAGTGAGCCTAGCGGGGGGTCGTTCACAGATACGCAGTATTTT.

J is TRBJ1-2 and V is TRBV24-1, with D uncertain. Germline lookup yields CDR1 KGHDR and CDR2 SFDVKD. Trimming pared 2 bases from V and 6 bases from J, leaving 12 bases between. The CDR3 length is 14 residues. The CDR3: CATSDSMAGHGYTF. CDR3 bases: TGTGCCACCAGTGATTCTATGGCTGGGCATGGCTACACCTTC.

The chain uses TRBV19 and TRBJ1-3; no definite D call. Germline loops: CDR1 LNHDA, CDR2 SQIVND (reference sequence). Trimming cost V 2 bases and J 4 bases, with 9 bases left between them. This CDR3 comprises 14 residues. The CDR3 region is CASSIRGDGNTIYF. The CDR3 DNA is TGTGCCAGTAGTATAAGAGGCGACGGAAACACCATATATTTT.

The rearrangement links TRBV15 to TRBJ1-4, with D possibly matching TRBD1 (6 bases). CDR1 and CDR2 (germline): LNHNV, YYDKDF (reference sequence). V lost 10 bases and J 6 bases, leaving 15 bases between the germline ends. The CDR3 contains 13 residues. CDR3 region: CASQDRAYEKLFF. CDR3 coding DNA: TGTGCCAGCCAGGACAGAGCTTATGAAAAACTGTTTTTT.

The rearrangement uses TRBV10-2 and TRBJ1-1; TRBD1 agrees at 8 bases. V dropped 8 bases and J dropped 0; count of bases not matched to a gene: 8. CDR3 length: 15 residues. Germline CDR1 reads WSHSY; CDR2 reads SAAADI. Written as DNA, the CDR3 is TGCGCCAGCGGACAGGGTTGGGGAATGAACACTGAAGCTTTCTTT. Its protein is CASGQGWGMNTEAFF.

CDR3 sequence reads: CASSMGQGPDTQYF. The DNA for the CDR3 is TGCGCCAGCAGCATGGGACAGGGACCAGATACGCAGTATTTT. This chain links TRBV5-1 with TRBJ2-3; 9 nucleotides align to TRBD1. The trim removed 4 bases at V and 4 bases at J, leaving 4 bases unmatched. CDR1 SGHRS and CDR2 YFSETQ come from the germline V gene. This CDR3 spans 14 amino acids.

This chain links TRBV27 with TRBJ2-3; 10 positions match TRBD2. CDR1 is MNHEY, CDR2 SMNVEV, per germline (reference sequence). The CDR3 runs to 15 residues. Trimming cost V 7 bases and J 8 bases; bases outside gene matches: 12. The CDR3 loop is CASIRLAGTSGTQYF. CDR3 bases: TGTGCCAGCATCCGACTAGCGGGCACTTCGGGTACGCAGTATTTT.

The chain combines TRBV18 with TRBJ1-2; 8 bases are a match to TRBD1. CDR1 and CDR2 (germline): KGHSH, LQKENI. The CDR3 contains 16 residues. The junction had 8 bases not matched to a gene; V was cut back by 3 bases and J by 2 bases. The CDR3 reads CASSPRRQGSNYGYTF. The CDR3, as DNA: TGTGCCAGCTCACCGAGACGACAGGGGTCCAACTATGGCTACACCTTC.

V and J are TRBV5-4 and TRBJ1-2; D ambiguous. CDR3 size: 13 residues. Germline V lookup: CDR1 SGHNT, CDR2 YYREEE (reference sequence). V lost 0 bases and J lost 0, with 3 bases in between. The CDR3 region is CASSLVANYGYTF. CDR3 bases: TGTGCCAGCAGCTTGGTAGCTAACTATGGCTACACCTTC. Combining the CDR3 with reference TRBV5-4 and TRBJ1-2 gives the whole variable domain ETGVTQSPTHLIKTRGQQVTLRCSSQSGHNTVSWYQQALGQGPQFIFQYYREEENGRGNFPPRFSGLQFPNYSSELNVNALELDDSALYLCASSLVANYGYTFGSGTRLTVV.

The table lists this clone with a count of one. V gene TRBV27 combines with J gene TRBJ2-1, with D perhaps matching TRBD2 (5 bases). Trimming left V 2 bases short and J 2 bases short, with 10 bases between. Germline assignment: CDR1 MNHEY and CDR2 SMNVEV (reference sequence). The CDR3 runs to 15 residues. CDR3 nucleotide sequence: TGTGCCAGCAGTTTAGGCGGGTTTGCCTACAATGAGCAGTTCTTC. Its protein product is CASSLGGFAYNEQFF.

The chain couples TRBV18 to TRBJ1-2, with TRBD1 as a possible D gene (5 bases). This CDR3 comprises 12 residues. V was shortened by 5 bases and J by 8 bases, with 12 bases between the two germline ends. CDR1 and CDR2 (germline): KGHSH, LQKENI. The CDR3 coding sequence is TGTGCCAGCTCAGCAGGGAGGGACGGCTACACCTTC. Residues: CASSAGRDGYTF.

The chain employs TRBV5-6 and TRBJ2-7, with TRBD1 matching 8 bases. The CDR3 contains 14 residues. CDR1 and CDR2 from the germline V gene are SGHDT and YYEEEE. After removal of 4 bases from V and 5 bases from J, the junction contained 8 bases not matched to a gene. Here the CDR3 reads CASSKTGDSNEQYF. The CDR3 DNA follows: TGTGCCAGCAGCAAGACAGGGGACAGTAACGAGCAGTACTTC. Complete variable domain (other parts from reference TRBV5-6 and TRBJ2-7): DAGVTQSPTHLIKTRGQQVTLRCSPKSGHDTVSWYQQALGQGPQFIFQYYEEEERQRGNFPDRFSGHQFPNYSSELNVNALLLGDSALYLCASSKTGDSNEQYFGPGTRLTVT.

The chain employs TRBV6-1 and TRBJ1-5; a possible D gene is TRBD1 (6 bases). The germline CDR1 and CDR2 sequences are MNHNS and SASEGT. The CDR3 is made up of 16 amino acids. Trimming removed 3 bases at V and 2 bases at J, with 14 bases between. The CDR3 nucleotides read TGTGCCAGCAGTGACAGAACAGGGTTTGGCAATCAGCCCCAGCATTTT. Its protein product is CASSDRTGFGNQPQHF.

This sequence joins TRBV2 and TRBJ1-1; D is perhaps TRBD1 (5 bases). This CDR3 contains 12 residues. V was cut by 9 bases and J by 3 bases, with 11 bases left in between. The germline V gene has CDR1 SNHLY and CDR2 FYNNEI. The CDR3 is CARTGGYTEAFF. The DNA of the CDR3 is TGTGCCAGGACGGGGGGGTACACTGAAGCTTTCTTT.